This section outlines one TCR beta chain sequence together with its context. The target of this receptor is not known. This sample was taken from a study of monozygotic twins with inflammatory bowel disease (dated by TCRdb to the late 2010s). Looking at the study overall: A total of around 30 monozygotic twin pairs were included in the full study, comprising nine German pairs (four IBD-concordant, five IBD-discordant) and 19 IBD-discordant Danish pairs. Within discordant pairs, disease-associated traits were sought mainly by comparing IBD patients with their genetically identical healthy co-twins. Each individual had, on average, about 151 000 unique TCRalpha sequences and 181 000 unique TCRbeta sequences available for analysis.

From each donor, a roughly 2.7 ml peripheral blood sample was collected into PAXgene tubes and kept at -80 degrees C. Without T cell sorting, total RNA was isolated from whole blood using the PAXgene blood miRNA kit on an automated QIAcube. Peripheral blood from monozygotic twin pairs who were concordant or discordant for inflammatory bowel disease underwent deep TCRalpha and TCRbeta repertoire profiling using unique molecular barcoding. Smoking habits were recorded for all twin pairs, with individuals classified as current, former or never smokers. Findings and caveats that apply to the study as a whole: Differing immunosuppressive treatments among patients may have added background noise and inter-individual variability to the repertoires. IBD patients had lower TCRbeta repertoire diversity, measured by the inverse Simpson index, than their healthy co-twins. The analysis was unable to tell apart different T cell subtypes. Repertoire similarity did not differ between concordant and discordant twins, possibly due to limited statistical power. Compared with healthy twins, IBD patients had fewer clonotypes in common with other individuals, a difference most pronounced in patients showing signs of disease activity. The results gave no support for a single strong signal or clonotype linked to IBD.

Library method: 5' RACE. Preparation of each TCR library used about 3,200 ng of total RNA. For each sample, cDNA was synthesized in eight separate reactions using SMARTScribe reverse transcriptase. During cDNA synthesis, template switching was used to introduce unique molecular identifiers that contained a 6-nucleotide sample barcode. TCRalpha and TCRbeta cDNA was amplified in two nested PCRs of approximately 17 and 9 cycles, and bead purification was carried out after each PCR. Before amplification, the cDNA was treated with uracil DNA-glycosylase and purified using the QIAquick PCR purification kit. In the second PCR, Illumina TruSeq-compatible adapters and sample-specific barcodes were added. Library quality and concentration were assessed using TapeStation and Qubit, and about 4.7 ng of each library was pooled. Sequencing of pooled libraries was carried out on an Illumina HiSeq2500 single-index Rapid Run using 2 x 100 bp reads and custom sequencing primers. Per the authors' processing: UMI-based consensus assembly with MiGEC version 1.2.6 was used to correct PCR and sequencing errors. MiXCR version 2.1.1 was used to carry out V(D)J alignment, clonotype assembly and CDR3 extraction. To normalise gene usage, clonotype sharing and MAIT/NKT TCR abundance, the top 1000, 10 000 and 20 000 clonotypes in each sample were analysed. After downsampling to 27 000 UMIs, diversity was calculated as the inverse Simpson index using the vegan R package. Paired Mann-Whitney U tests were applied to discordant twin pairs, with Benjamini-Hochberg correction for multiple testing. TCRdb reprocessed the reads and provides one entry for every CDR3 protein sequence; no DNA is given. These V and J calls derive from TCRdb rather than the authors' analysis. This specimen's table enumerates approximately 400,000 distinct CDR3 sequences. Of the sample, about 2.6% falls within the top ten clones.

The sequencing input was blood. This TCR was sampled from a human donor with ulcerative colitis or Crohn's disease, or a healthy co-twin of an affected twin (not recorded which).

The encoded CDR3 is CASSQGGTSEGEQYF. Recombination connected TRBV4-3 to TRBJ2-7; the D call of TRBD2 rests on TCRdb alone, since no DNA is present to check it. CDR1 LGHNA and CDR2 YSLEER are derived from the germline V gene. The CDR3 numbers 15 residues from cysteine through phenylalanine. The protein alone is recorded here.